The present entry profiles one T cell receptor beta chain with its context. Its antigen is not identified. Assay: immunoSEQ multiplex PCR; the TCRdb copy retains only in-frame clones and omits some. The repertoire has roughly 190,000 clones, approximately 92% of them found once; the top ten carry roughly 1.4%. The sample originates from a study of T cell responses to AZD1222 COVID-19 vaccine. Study outcomes and limitations: There were mostly white British donors and more females than males, and clonal diversity was possibly underestimated. After two AZD1222 doses, spike-specific TCR breadth and depth rose versus day 0.

CDR1 SNHLY and CDR2 FYNNEI come from the germline V gene. The CDR3 extends over 14 amino acids. Trimming shortened V by 7 bases and J by 11 bases, and 21 bases separated the two germline ends. Material: peripheral blood, obtained on day 0 of AZD1222 vaccination. The V gene is TRBV2, the J gene TRBJ1-3; the D is unclear. This receptor was identified in an adult in good health. The CDR3 bases are TGTGCCAGCATGGGAGGAAAAACGGGTAGGGCCATATATTTT. This codes for CASMGGKTGRAIYF.